A selection of T cell receptor beta chains follows, all from one sample in a study of cytomegalovirus exposure and HLA in healthy donors. TCRdb's table, derived via immunoSEQ multiplex PCR, lists solely in-frame clones and lacks some. The sample gives some 170,000 clones, just over 70% of which show up once; around 2.3% is in the top ten. Material: PBMCs. These receptors originate from a human donor in good health. The CDR3 runs from the conserved cysteine through the conserved F or W. The order of the fields is D gene, clone size, J gene, V gene, CDR3 DNA, CDR3 protein. D genes are given only for firm matches. Some rows have no size entry. The others give once, few or many, or a class for an expanded clone.

d_call: TRBD1
clone_size: -
j_call: TRBJ1-2
v_call: TRBV12-5
cdr3_nt: TGTGCTAGTGGTTCCCCCGGACAGGCGTTCTATGGCTACACCTTC
cdr3_aa: CASGSPGQAFYGYTF

d_call: TRBD1
clone_size: -
j_call: TRBJ1-3
v_call: TRBV10-3
cdr3_nt: TGTGCCATCAGTGAGTCCCCCAGGGGGACTGGAAACACCATATATTTT
cdr3_aa: CAISESPRGTGNTIYF

d_call: TRBD1
clone_size: few
j_call: TRBJ1-4
v_call: TRBV6-6
cdr3_nt: TGTGCCAGCAGCTACGACAGGGATCGCAAAAAACTGTTTTTT
cdr3_aa: CASSYDRDRKKLFF

d_call: TRBD1
clone_size: -
j_call: TRBJ2-1
v_call: TRBV6-1
cdr3_nt: TGTGCCAGCAGTGAAGCGGCTACAGGGGCCATTTACAATGAGCAGTTCTTC
cdr3_aa: CASSEAATGAIYNEQFF

d_call: -
clone_size: -
j_call: TRBJ2-1
v_call: TRBV20-1
cdr3_nt: TGCAGTGCTCCAGACAGACGTGAGCAGTTCTTC
cdr3_aa: CSAPDRREQFF

d_call: -
clone_size: -
j_call: TRBJ1-3
v_call: TRBV19
cdr3_nt: TGTGCCAGTAGACCGCCGGGGTTCAGGGGCGGAAACACCATATATTTT
cdr3_aa: CASRPPGFRGGNTIYF

d_call: TRBD1
clone_size: few
j_call: TRBJ1-5
v_call: TRBV11-2
cdr3_nt: TGTGCCAGCAGCTTGGGACAGAATCAGCCCCAGCATTTT
cdr3_aa: CASSLGQNQPQHF

d_call: -
clone_size: -
j_call: TRBJ2-1
v_call: TRBV6-5
cdr3_nt: TGTGCCAGCAGTTACCCTACTAGACACGATGAGCAGTTCTTC
cdr3_aa: CASSYPTRHDEQFF

d_call: -
clone_size: -
j_call: TRBJ2-1
v_call: TRBV25-1
cdr3_nt: TGTGCCAGCAGTGACCCTACTAGAAACAATGAGCAGTTCTTC
cdr3_aa: CASSDPTRNNEQFF

d_call: TRBD1
clone_size: -
j_call: TRBJ1-2
v_call: TRBV4-1
cdr3_nt: TGCGCCAGCAGCCAAGACAGGGGACAGTATCGTGGCTACACCTTC
cdr3_aa: CASSQDRGQYRGYTF

d_call: TRBD2
clone_size: few
j_call: TRBJ2-7
v_call: TRBV9
cdr3_nt: TGTGCCAGCAGCGTAGCGGGGGGGCACTACGAGCAGTACTTC
cdr3_aa: CASSVAGGHYEQYF

d_call: -
clone_size: -
j_call: TRBJ2-7
v_call: TRBV11-2
cdr3_nt: TGTGCCAGCAGCTTAGAAGCGGTGAGCTCCTACGAGCAGTACTTC
cdr3_aa: CASSLEAVSSYEQYF

d_call: TRBD1
clone_size: -
j_call: TRBJ1-2
v_call: TRBV29-1
cdr3_nt: TGCAGCGATGTGGACAGGGGAGGATATGGCTACACCTTC
cdr3_aa: CSDVDRGGYGYTF

d_call: TRBD1
clone_size: -
j_call: TRBJ2-7
v_call: TRBV14
cdr3_nt: TGTGCCAGCTCCGGGACAGGGGCTGGTCAGGGCGAGCAGTACTTC
cdr3_aa: CASSGTGAGQGEQYF

d_call: -
clone_size: -
j_call: TRBJ2-7
v_call: TRBV6-1
cdr3_nt: TGTGCCAGCAGCGAACAGTTCCACGAGCAGTACTTC
cdr3_aa: CASSEQFHEQYF

d_call: TRBD1
clone_size: -
j_call: TRBJ2-7
v_call: TRBV2
cdr3_nt: TGTGCCAGCAGTGCTTGGACAGGGATGTACGAGCAGTACTTC
cdr3_aa: CASSAWTGMYEQYF

d_call: TRBD2
clone_size: -
j_call: TRBJ2-3
v_call: TRBV6-1
cdr3_nt: TGTGCCAGCAGTGGGACTAGCGGGGGGGCAGATACGCAGTATTTT
cdr3_aa: CASSGTSGGADTQYF

d_call: TRBD1
clone_size: -
j_call: TRBJ1-1
v_call: TRBV18
cdr3_nt: TGTGCCAGCTCTTCCGGGGACAGGGTAGTAGCTGAAGCTTTCTTT
cdr3_aa: CASSSGDRVVAEAFF

d_call: -
clone_size: few
j_call: TRBJ1-6
v_call: TRBV4-3
cdr3_nt: TGCGCCAGCAGCCAAGATATGCGGCAGGGCCGCTCACCCCTCCACTTT
cdr3_aa: CASSQDMRQGRSPLHF

d_call: -
clone_size: -
j_call: TRBJ1-2
v_call: TRBV7-3
cdr3_nt: TGTGCCAGCAGCTTCCCTGGACTTCGTCGGCACTATGGCTACACCTTC
cdr3_aa: CASSFPGLRRHYGYTF

d_call: -
clone_size: -
j_call: TRBJ2-2
v_call: TRBV5-6
cdr3_nt: TGTGCCAGCAGCCCGGAGCCGGGACAAAACACCGGGGAGCTGTTTTTT
cdr3_aa: CASSPEPGQNTGELFF

d_call: -
clone_size: -
j_call: TRBJ1-4
v_call: TRBV19
cdr3_nt: TGTGCCACGACACAATCCCGAGCAACTAATGAAAAACTGTTTTTT
cdr3_aa: CATTQSRATNEKLFF

d_call: -
clone_size: few
j_call: TRBJ1-2
v_call: TRBV11-2
cdr3_nt: TGTGCCAGCAGCCCCCACGACAGGTTTGATGGCTACACCTTC
cdr3_aa: CASSPHDRFDGYTF

d_call: -
clone_size: -
j_call: TRBJ1-1
v_call: TRBV30
cdr3_nt: TGTGCCTGGAATCGGGAGCTGAACACTGAAGCTTTCTTT
cdr3_aa: CAWNRELNTEAFF

d_call: TRBD1
clone_size: -
j_call: TRBJ1-1
v_call: TRBV2
cdr3_nt: TGTGCCAGCAAGCAAGACAGGGGCGCCGGGAGTACTGAAGCTTTCTTT
cdr3_aa: CASKQDRGAGSTEAFF

d_call: TRBD1
clone_size: -
j_call: TRBJ1-2
v_call: TRBV6-5
cdr3_nt: TGTGCCAGCAGTTACTCAAGACAGGGCAAGGATGGCTACACCTTC
cdr3_aa: CASSYSRQGKDGYTF

d_call: -
clone_size: -
j_call: TRBJ1-2
v_call: TRBV7-9
cdr3_nt: TGTGCCAGCAGCTTAGCAGGGCAGGGAGGCTACACCTTC
cdr3_aa: CASSLAGQGGYTF

d_call: TRBD2
clone_size: -
j_call: TRBJ2-2
v_call: TRBV2
cdr3_nt: TGTGCCAGCAGTGAACTAGCGGGGGGTGGGGAGCTGTTTTTT
cdr3_aa: CASSELAGGGELFF

d_call: -
clone_size: -
j_call: TRBJ2-5
v_call: TRBV7-2
cdr3_nt: TGTGCCAGCAGCCCACGTCCCCTTGACAGTCGCTTGCAAGAGACCCAGTACTTC
cdr3_aa: CASSPRPLDSRLQETQYF

d_call: TRBD1
clone_size: few
j_call: TRBJ1-2
v_call: TRBV6-5
cdr3_nt: TGTGCCAGCAGTTACACCACAGGGGGCGTAGGTGGCTACACCTTC
cdr3_aa: CASSYTTGGVGGYTF

d_call: -
clone_size: -
j_call: TRBJ2-7
v_call: TRBV7-2
cdr3_nt: TGTGCCAGCAGCTTAGGACAAGGTCCGATCTACGAGCAGTACTTC
cdr3_aa: CASSLGQGPIYEQYF

d_call: -
clone_size: once
j_call: TRBJ2-4
v_call: TRBV9
cdr3_nt: TGTGCCAGCAGCGAGGAGGGCAGGGCCCACACAAAAGAGATTCAGTACTTC
cdr3_aa: CASSEEGRAHTKEIQYF

d_call: -
clone_size: -
j_call: TRBJ1-2
v_call: TRBV7-2
cdr3_nt: TGTGCCAGCAGCCACACCCGAGGAGCTAACTATGGCTACACCTTC
cdr3_aa: CASSHTRGANYGYTF

d_call: TRBD1
clone_size: -
j_call: TRBJ2-3
v_call: TRBV6-4
cdr3_nt: TGTGCCAGCAGTGACGGGGGACAGGGGGCGACGCAGTATTTT
cdr3_aa: CASSDGGQGATQYF

d_call: -
clone_size: -
j_call: TRBJ1-5
v_call: TRBV2
cdr3_nt: TGTGCCAGCAGTGAAGCGCCTCTAGGGGTTGGCTTGCTACCCCAGCATTTT
cdr3_aa: CASSEAPLGVGLLPQHF

d_call: -
clone_size: -
j_call: TRBJ2-1
v_call: TRBV27
cdr3_nt: TGTGCCAGCAGCCGCCGGGACAATGAGCAGTTCTTC
cdr3_aa: CASSRRDNEQFF

d_call: TRBD1
clone_size: -
j_call: TRBJ1-1
v_call: TRBV5-1
cdr3_nt: TGCGCCAGCAGCTTGGCCGCCGGGACAGGGGCGAACACTGAAGCTTTCTTT
cdr3_aa: CASSLAAGTGANTEAFF

d_call: TRBD1
clone_size: -
j_call: TRBJ2-5
v_call: TRBV6-1
cdr3_nt: TGTGCCAGCAGTGCTGGGACAGGTGGCGTTAAGACCCAGTACTTC
cdr3_aa: CASSAGTGGVKTQYF

d_call: TRBD1
clone_size: few
j_call: TRBJ2-2
v_call: TRBV7-9
cdr3_nt: TGTGCCAGCAGCGTACAGGGGGCGCGTACCGGGGAGCTGTTTTTT
cdr3_aa: CASSVQGARTGELFF

d_call: -
clone_size: -
j_call: TRBJ1-5
v_call: TRBV6-5
cdr3_nt: TGTGCCAGCAGCCTTACAGGGTTAGGCAATCAGCCCCAGCATTTT
cdr3_aa: CASSLTGLGNQPQHF

d_call: -
clone_size: -
j_call: TRBJ1-2
v_call: TRBV5-1
cdr3_nt: TGCGCCAGCAGCTTGGAACCCAGCTATGGCTACACCTTC
cdr3_aa: CASSLEPSYGYTF

d_call: -
clone_size: -
j_call: TRBJ1-4
v_call: TRBV15
cdr3_nt: TGTGCCACCAGCAGCCCGGTTGCAACTAATGAAAAACTGTTTTTT
cdr3_aa: CATSSPVATNEKLFF

d_call: -
clone_size: -
j_call: TRBJ2-3
v_call: TRBV5-1
cdr3_nt: TGCGCCAGCAGCTTGGCCGGGGGCACAGATACGCAGTATTTT
cdr3_aa: CASSLAGGTDTQYF

d_call: -
clone_size: few
j_call: TRBJ1-1
v_call: TRBV6-6
cdr3_nt: TGTGCCAGCAGTTTGCAGGAGAACACTGAAGCTTTCTTT
cdr3_aa: CASSLQENTEAFF

d_call: -
clone_size: once
j_call: TRBJ1-4
v_call: TRBV19
cdr3_nt: TGTGCCACGGGACTGTTTGAAAAACTGTTTTTT
cdr3_aa: CATGLFEKLFF

d_call: TRBD1
clone_size: few
j_call: TRBJ1-1
v_call: TRBV27
cdr3_nt: TGTGCCAGCGGCTATCAGGACAGGGTTGACGCGAACACTGAAGCTTTCTTT
cdr3_aa: CASGYQDRVDANTEAFF

d_call: -
clone_size: -
j_call: TRBJ2-5
v_call: TRBV25-1
cdr3_nt: TGTGCCAGCAGTGAAATGTTGGGGGGTGGAGAGACCCAGTACTTC
cdr3_aa: CASSEMLGGGETQYF

d_call: -
clone_size: few
j_call: TRBJ1-2
v_call: TRBV9
cdr3_nt: TGTGCCAGCAGCGTAGACAGTAACTATGGCTACACCTTC
cdr3_aa: CASSVDSNYGYTF

d_call: -
clone_size: -
j_call: TRBJ1-1
v_call: TRBV4-1
cdr3_nt: TGCGCCAGCAGCCAAGGTCCAGGGGACACTGAAGCTTTCTTT
cdr3_aa: CASSQGPGDTEAFF